The clone carrying this T cell receptor beta chain occurred a few times. Its antigen is unknown. The sample belongs to a study of CD8 T cells in ankylosing spondylitis. TCRdb re-called the 5' RACE reads with MiXCR, one entry per CDR3 protein. The sample has 75,000 to 95,000 distinct CDR3 sequences, around 8.3% seen once. This CDR3 region has 13 residues. Between the trimmed V and J ends, which lost 5 bases and 3 bases, there was a span of 14 bases. Looked up from germline, CDR1 is DFQATT and CDR2 is SNEGSKA (reference sequence). Regarding the study as a whole: Among TCR beta sequences, a motif of eight highly homologous variants appeared characteristic of ankylosing spondylitis blood.

This chain links TRBV20-1 with TRBJ2-7; D perhaps matches TRBD2 (6 bases). Sequencing was performed on blood, either unsorted or a sorted T cell fraction (not recorded which). This receptor was identified in a male donor with ankylosing spondylitis. The CDR3 bases are TGCAGTGCTCGTAGGACTACCAGCTACGAGCAGTACTTC. This sequence encodes CSARRTTSYEQYF.